This T cell receptor beta chain was observed in a study of identical twins. Study-wide results and caveats: Invariant cells of the MAIT and iNKT types might have partly distorted the zero-insertion analyses.

The germline V gene has CDR1 SGHVS and CDR2 FQNEAQ. This CDR3 has 17 residues. After removal of 1 base from V and 0 bases from J, the junction contained 5 bases not matched to a gene. Using its own MiXCR run on the 5' RACE reads, TCRdb lists one record per CDR3 protein. The sample lists more than 400,000 distinct CDR3 sequences, 13% to 15% occurring once. This clonotype was counted only a few times. Its antigen is unidentified. These data are also associated with another study on yellow fever vaccine responses in identical twins.

The chain couples TRBV7-8 to TRBJ1-5, with TRBD1 matching 8 bases. Sequenced material: CD4+ T cells sorted from blood. This receptor was obtained from a woman under 30 in good health. CDR3 sequence (DNA): TGTGCCAGCAGCTTAGGTGGACAGGGCGGTAGCAATCAGCCCCAGCATTTT. Translation: CASSLGGQGGSNQPQHF.